This entry lists 20 T cell receptor beta chains sequenced from one sample in a study of blood T cell repertoires in COVID-19. Some clones are missing from TCRdb's copy, which holds only in-frame ones; the method was immunoSEQ multiplex PCR. The repertoire includes about 63,000 clones, 80% to 90% of them detected once, and approximately 4.7% sits in the top ten. The sample was peripheral blood. The origin of the receptors is a human donor in a cohort sampled during active COVID-19.

The rearrangement joins TRBV7-9 to TRBJ1-6; 8 bases are a match to TRBD1. The V gene's germline CDR1 is SEHNR and CDR2 FQNEAQ (reference sequence). J lost 7 bases, V lost 5 bases, and 4 bases had no gene match. The CDR3 sequence is 14 residues long. The CDR3 sequence: CASSRQGNNSPLHF. DNA of the CDR3: TGTGCCAGCAGCCGACAGGGGAACAATTCACCCCTCCACTTT.

The V and J genes are TRBV7-2 and TRBJ1-6; D is unclear. This CDR3 is 13 amino acids long. V lost 2 bases to trimming and J lost 5 bases, with 4 bases between them. In germline, CDR1 is SGHTA, CDR2 FQGNSA. The DNA for the CDR3 is TGTGCCAGCAGCTTAACTAATAATTCACCCCTCCACTTT. It translates to CASSLTNNSPLHF.

This clone was recorded once. The J gene is TRBJ1-6, the V gene TRBV27; D uncertain. Germline CDR1 is MNHEY and CDR2 is SMNVEV (reference sequence). Deletions cut 0 bases from V and 8 bases from J, with 8 bases between. This CDR3 contains 14 residues. CDR3 in DNA: TGTGCCAGCAGTTTATCGAGAGGTGATTCACCCCTCCACTTT. Translation: CASSLSRGDSPLHF.

This clone was detected only once. This rearrangement joins TRBV23-1 to TRBJ2-5; 10 nucleotides agree with TRBD2. TRBV23-1 qualifies as an ORF whose function is uncertain. The CDR3 sequence is 20 residues long. V gave up 4 bases and J gave up 1 base; unmatched junction bases: 18. This CDR3 is CASSLKTGSRTSGAQETQYF. The DNA for the CDR3 is TGCGCCAGCAGTCTAAAGACAGGGTCACGGACTAGCGGTGCCCAAGAGACCCAGTACTTC.

The chain recombines TRBV3-1 (or the pseudogene TRBV3-2) with TRBJ2-3; D uncertain. This CDR3 is built from 13 residues. The V gene's germline CDR1 is LGHDT and CDR2 YNNKEL (reference sequence). Trimming removed 2 bases from V and 4 bases from J, with 7 bases in between. The CDR3 DNA is TGTGCCAGCAGCCAATACTTCCCAGATACGCAGTATTTT. Its translation: CASSQYFPDTQYF.

V gene TRBV19 combines with J gene TRBJ1-3; 12 nucleotides match TRBD1. The trim removed 7 bases at V and 0 bases at J, leaving 7 bases unmatched. CDR3 length equals 17 residues. The germline V gene has CDR1 LNHDA and CDR2 SQIVND (reference sequence). CDR3 amino acids: CASKTGTGGLSGNTIYF. Written as DNA, the CDR3 is TGTGCCAGTAAAACCGGGACAGGGGGCCTCTCTGGAAACACCATATATTTT. Supplemented by reference TRBV19 and TRBJ1-3, the full variable domain reads DGGITQSPKYLFRKEGQNVTLSCEQNLNHDAMYWYRQDPGQGLRLIYYSQIVNDFQKGDIAEGYSVSREKKESFPLTVTSAQKNPTAFYLCASKTGTGGLSGNTIYFGEGSWLTVV.

The CDR3 DNA is TGTGCCAGCAGTCCCGGGACAGACAATCAGCCCCAGCATTTT. It specifies CASSPGTDNQPQHF. This chain links TRBV27 with TRBJ1-5; TRBD1 agrees at 7 bases. The CDR3 has 14 residues. Per the germline V gene, CDR1 is MNHEY and CDR2 is SMNVEV (reference sequence). V gave up 5 bases and J gave up 3 bases; unmatched junction bases: 4.

The rearrangement uses TRBV15 and TRBJ1-1, with D unclear. CDR3 length: 13 residues. Germline values: CDR1 LNHNV, CDR2 YYDKDF (reference sequence). Trimming took off 5 bases at V and 1 base at J, with 8 bases between the two ends. CDR3 DNA: TGTGCCACCAGCCCCACATGGAACACTGAAGCTTTCTTT. Its translation is CATSPTWNTEAFF.

The V and J genes are TRBV7-8 and TRBJ2-7; tentative D call: TRBD2 (5 bases). Germline loops: CDR1 SGHVS, CDR2 FQNEAQ. Trimming shortened V by 4 bases and J by 0 bases, and 10 bases separated the two germline ends. CDR3 length equals 14 residues. The CDR3 spells CASSSWRSSYEQYF. CDR3 DNA: TGTGCCAGCAGCTCGTGGAGGAGCTCCTACGAGCAGTACTTC.

The table lists this clone with a count of one. The rearrangement uses TRBV30 and TRBJ1-1, with D unclear. The CDR3 is 10 residues long. In germline, CDR1 is GTSNPN, CDR2 SVGIG (reference sequence). The germline V and J ends were trimmed by 5 bases and 9 bases, with 10 bases remaining between them. CDR3 region: CAWGSAQAFF. The CDR3 region has the DNA TGTGCCTGGGGTAGCGCTCAAGCTTTCTTT.

V usage is TRBV2 and J usage is TRBJ1-5; maybe TRBD1 (6 bases). The CDR3 has 15 amino acids. V was clipped by 3 bases and J by 0 bases, with 9 bases between them. Germline loops: CDR1 SNHLY, CDR2 FYNNEI. In nucleotides, the CDR3 is TGTGCCAGCAGTGATCGGACAGCTAGCAATCAGCCCCAGCATTTT. The encoded protein is CASSDRTASNQPQHF.

This rearrangement joins TRBV5-4 to TRBJ1-2; D is ambiguous. V was shortened by 0 bases and J by 8 bases, with 11 bases between the two germline ends. Looked up from germline, CDR1 is SGHNT and CDR2 is YYREEE (reference sequence). CDR3 length equals 13 residues. CDR3 bases: TGTGCCAGCAGCTTGGACAGTATCCGAGGCTACACCTTC. This translates into CASSLDSIRGYTF.

The V and J genes are TRBV29-1 and TRBJ2-7, with 12 bases identical to TRBD2. The ends lost 7 bases at V and 5 bases at J; junction bases unmatched: 6. The CDR3 is 13 residues long. Germline values: CDR1 SQVTM, CDR2 ANQGSEA. This CDR3 reads CSATSGRWDEQYF. The CDR3 DNA is TGCAGCGCGACTAGCGGGAGATGGGACGAGCAGTACTTC.

This chain joins TRBV6-1 and TRBJ2-3; D gene ambiguous. CDR3 length equals 16 residues. Germline lookup yields CDR1 MNHNS and CDR2 SASEGT. The V and J ends lost 1 base and 1 base respectively, with 12 bases between them. CDR3 in DNA: TGTGCCAGCAGTGAAGGTTCATCCTATGGCACAGATACGCAGTATTTT. It yields the protein CASSEGSSYGTDTQYF.

This chain links TRBV18 with TRBJ2-2, with TRBD2 identical over 8 bases. The CDR3 is 15 amino acids. Germline V gives CDR1 KGHSH, CDR2 LQKENI. Trimming at V came to 5 bases and at J to 4 bases, leaving 6 bases not matched to a gene. In nucleotides, the CDR3 is TGTGCCAGCTCATTCGGACTAGCTATCACCGGGGAGCTGTTTTTT. The encoded protein is CASSFGLAITGELFF.

V gene TRBV10-2 combines with J gene TRBJ2-3; 7 bases are a match to TRBD2. This CDR3 is built from 14 residues. The ends lost 2 bases at V and 6 bases at J; junction bases unmatched: 5. From germline, CDR1 is WSHSY and CDR2 SAAADI. CDR3 protein: CASSEAGVDDTQYF. In DNA, the CDR3 is TGCGCCAGCAGTGAGGCGGGAGTAGACGATACGCAGTATTTT.

This clone has just a few counts. V and J are TRBV7-7 and TRBJ2-5, with 8 bases aligning to TRBD2. This CDR3 contains 15 residues. V lost 2 bases and J lost 5; bases outside the gene matches: 7. CDR1 is SSHAT and CDR2 is FNYEAQ in the germline V gene (reference sequence). The CDR3 region is CASSLPGLGVETQYF. CDR3 DNA sequence: TGTGCCAGCAGCTTACCGGGACTAGGGGTGGAGACCCAGTACTTC. The whole variable domain, filled in from reference TRBV7-7 and TRBJ2-5, reads GAGVSQSPRYKVTKRGQDVTLRCDPISSHATLYWYQQALGQGPEFLTYFNYEAQPDKSGLPSDRFSAERPEGSISTLTIQRTEQRDSAMYRCASSLPGLGVETQYFGPGTRLLVL.

CDR3 in DNA: TGTGCCAGCAGCTGGAGTCAGGGCGCGACCTACAATGAGCAGTTCTTC. Its translation: CASSWSQGATYNEQFF. The V and J genes are TRBV5-6 and TRBJ2-1, with a tentative D call TRBD1 (5 bases). This CDR3 has 16 amino acids. Trimming cost V 3 bases and J 2 bases, with 15 bases left between them. Germline V gene lookup returns CDR1 SGHDT and CDR2 YYEEEE.

The chain employs TRBV6-5 and TRBJ1-4; D gene ambiguous. V shed 6 bases and J shed 3 bases, with 14 bases lying between them. CDR1 and CDR2 from the germline V gene are MNHEY and SVGAGI. The CDR3 totals 15 residues. CDR3 sequence (DNA): TGTGCCAGCAGGCCGCAGAAGTTTGCTAATGAAAAACTGTTTTTT. Its translation is CASRPQKFANEKLFF.

The chain links TRBV19 to TRBJ2-5; 10 bases fit TRBD1. Germline V gives CDR1 LNHDA, CDR2 SQIVND (reference sequence). The V and J ends lost 9 bases and 4 bases, in that order; junction bases with no gene match: 8. This CDR3 has 14 amino acids. The CDR3 DNA sequence: TGTGCCAGCGGGACAGGGGCTTCGGGAGAGACCCAGTACTTC. Its translation: CASGTGASGETQYF.